This section outlines one T cell receptor beta chain sequence together with its context. The record originates from a study of blood T cell repertoires in COVID-19. Assay: immunoSEQ multiplex PCR; the TCRdb copy retains only in-frame clones and omits some. The data contain some 50,000 clones, more than 75% of them singletons. Germline V gene sequence: CDR1 SNHLY, CDR2 FYNNEI. V was pared by 7 bases and J by 11 bases, with 12 bases between. CDR3 size: 11 residues. The chain is built from TRBV2 and TRBJ2-1, with D hard to call. The sequenced sample was peripheral blood. This clonotype was sampled from a human donor in a cohort sampled during active COVID-19. The CDR3: CASTLPPQQFF. The CDR3 nucleotides read TGTGCCAGCACACTCCCCCCGCAGCAGTTCTTC.